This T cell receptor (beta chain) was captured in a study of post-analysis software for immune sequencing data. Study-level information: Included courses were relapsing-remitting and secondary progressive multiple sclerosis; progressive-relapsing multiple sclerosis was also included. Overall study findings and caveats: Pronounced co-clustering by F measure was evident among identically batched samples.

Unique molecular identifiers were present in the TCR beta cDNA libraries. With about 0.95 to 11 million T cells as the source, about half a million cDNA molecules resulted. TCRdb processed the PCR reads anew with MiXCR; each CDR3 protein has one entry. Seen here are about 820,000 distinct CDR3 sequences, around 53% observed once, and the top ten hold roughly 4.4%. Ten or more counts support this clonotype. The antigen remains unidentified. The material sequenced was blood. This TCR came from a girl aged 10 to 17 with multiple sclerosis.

The CDR3 here is CASSQDLRGTDTQYF. The CDR3 DNA reads TGTGCCAGCAGCCAAGATTTGCGGGGTACAGATACGCAGTATTTT. The chain uses TRBV3-1 and TRBJ2-3; possible D gene TRBD2, 6 bases. Trimming cost V 0 bases and J 3 bases, with 10 bases left between them. CDR1 is LGHDT, CDR2 YNNKEL, per germline (reference sequence). This CDR3 contains 15 residues.